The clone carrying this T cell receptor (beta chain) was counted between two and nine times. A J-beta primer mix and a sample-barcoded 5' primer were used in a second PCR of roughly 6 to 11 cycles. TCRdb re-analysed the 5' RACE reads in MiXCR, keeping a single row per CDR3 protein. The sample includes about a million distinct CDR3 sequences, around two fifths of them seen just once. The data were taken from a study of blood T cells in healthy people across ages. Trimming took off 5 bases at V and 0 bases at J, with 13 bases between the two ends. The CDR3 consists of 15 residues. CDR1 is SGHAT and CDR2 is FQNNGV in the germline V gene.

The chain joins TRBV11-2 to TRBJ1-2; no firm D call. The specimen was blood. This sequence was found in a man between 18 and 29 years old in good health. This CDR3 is CASSPGGTSNYGYTF. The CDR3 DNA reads TGTGCCAGCAGCCCCGGAGGTACCTCTAACTATGGCTACACCTTC.